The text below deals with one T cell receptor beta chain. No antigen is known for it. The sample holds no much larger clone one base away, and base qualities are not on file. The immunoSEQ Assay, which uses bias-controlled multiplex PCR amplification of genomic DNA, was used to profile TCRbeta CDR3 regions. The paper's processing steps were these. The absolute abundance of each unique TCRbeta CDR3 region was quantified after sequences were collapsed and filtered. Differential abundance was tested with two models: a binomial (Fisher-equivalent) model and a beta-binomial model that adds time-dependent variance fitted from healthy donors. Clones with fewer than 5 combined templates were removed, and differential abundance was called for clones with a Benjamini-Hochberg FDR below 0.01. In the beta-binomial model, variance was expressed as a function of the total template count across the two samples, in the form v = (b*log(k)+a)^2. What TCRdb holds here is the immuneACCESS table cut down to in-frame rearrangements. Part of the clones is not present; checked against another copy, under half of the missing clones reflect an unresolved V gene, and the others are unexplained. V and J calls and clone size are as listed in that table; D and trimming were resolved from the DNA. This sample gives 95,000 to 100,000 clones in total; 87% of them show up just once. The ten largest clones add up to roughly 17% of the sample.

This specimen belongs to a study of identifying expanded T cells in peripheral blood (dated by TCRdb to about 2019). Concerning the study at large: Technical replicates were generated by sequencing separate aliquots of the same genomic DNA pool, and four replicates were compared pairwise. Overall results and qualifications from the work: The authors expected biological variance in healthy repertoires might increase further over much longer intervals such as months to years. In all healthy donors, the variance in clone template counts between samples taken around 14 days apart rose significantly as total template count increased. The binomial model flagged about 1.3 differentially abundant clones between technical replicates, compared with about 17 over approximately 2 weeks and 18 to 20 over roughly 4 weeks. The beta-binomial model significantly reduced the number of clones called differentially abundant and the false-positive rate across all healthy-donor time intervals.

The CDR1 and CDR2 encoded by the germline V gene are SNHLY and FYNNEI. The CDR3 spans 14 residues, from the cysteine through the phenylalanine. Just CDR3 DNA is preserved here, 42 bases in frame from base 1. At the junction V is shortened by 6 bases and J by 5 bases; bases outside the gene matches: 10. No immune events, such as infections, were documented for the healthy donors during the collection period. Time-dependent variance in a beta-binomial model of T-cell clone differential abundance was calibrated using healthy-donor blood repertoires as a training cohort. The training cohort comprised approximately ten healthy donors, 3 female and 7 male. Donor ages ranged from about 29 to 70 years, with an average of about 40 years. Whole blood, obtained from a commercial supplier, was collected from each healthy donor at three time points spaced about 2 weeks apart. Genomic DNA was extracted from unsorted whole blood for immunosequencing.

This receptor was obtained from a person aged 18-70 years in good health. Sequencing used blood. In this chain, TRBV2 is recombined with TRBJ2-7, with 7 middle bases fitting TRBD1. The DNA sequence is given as TGTGCCAGCAGGCCGCGACAGGGTTTCCACGAGCAGTACTTC. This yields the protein CASRPRQGFHEQYF.